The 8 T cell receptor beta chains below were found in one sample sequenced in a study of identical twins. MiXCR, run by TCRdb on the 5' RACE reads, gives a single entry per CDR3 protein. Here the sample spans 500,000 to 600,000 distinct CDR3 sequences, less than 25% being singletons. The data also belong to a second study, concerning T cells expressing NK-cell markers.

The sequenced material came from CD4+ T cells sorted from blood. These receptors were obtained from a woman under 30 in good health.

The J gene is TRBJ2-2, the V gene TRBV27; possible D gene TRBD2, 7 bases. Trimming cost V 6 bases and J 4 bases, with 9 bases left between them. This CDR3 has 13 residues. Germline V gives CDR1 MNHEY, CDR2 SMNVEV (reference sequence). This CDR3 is CASRRGATGELFF. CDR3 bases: TGTGCCAGCAGACGGGGGGCCACCGGGGAGCTGTTTTTT.

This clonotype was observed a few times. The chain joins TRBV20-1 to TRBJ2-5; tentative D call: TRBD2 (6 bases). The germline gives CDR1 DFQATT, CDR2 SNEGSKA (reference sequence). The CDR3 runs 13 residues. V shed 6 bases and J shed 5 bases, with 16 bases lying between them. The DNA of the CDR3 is TGCAGTGCCCGGGGACTCTGGGGGGAGACCCAGTACTTC. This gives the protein CSARGLWGETQYF.

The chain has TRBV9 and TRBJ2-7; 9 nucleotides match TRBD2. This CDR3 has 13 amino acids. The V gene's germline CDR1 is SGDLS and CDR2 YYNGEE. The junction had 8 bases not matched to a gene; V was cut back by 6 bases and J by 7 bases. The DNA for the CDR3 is TGTGCCAGCAATAGCGGGAGATCAGAAGAGCAGTACTTC. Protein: CASNSGRSEEQYF.

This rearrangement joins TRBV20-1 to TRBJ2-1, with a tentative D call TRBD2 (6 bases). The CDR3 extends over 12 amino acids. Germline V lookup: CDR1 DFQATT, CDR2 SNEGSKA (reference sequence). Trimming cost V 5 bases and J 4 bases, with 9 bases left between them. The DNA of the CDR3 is TGCAGTGCTCTCGGGGGATACAATGAGCAGTTCTTC. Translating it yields CSALGGYNEQFF.

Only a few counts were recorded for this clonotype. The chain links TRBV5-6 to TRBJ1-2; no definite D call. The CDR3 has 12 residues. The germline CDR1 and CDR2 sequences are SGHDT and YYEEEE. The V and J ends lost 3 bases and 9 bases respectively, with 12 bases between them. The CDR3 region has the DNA TGTGCCAGCAGCTCGCAGGAGCTTAGCTACACCTTC. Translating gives CASSSQELSYTF.

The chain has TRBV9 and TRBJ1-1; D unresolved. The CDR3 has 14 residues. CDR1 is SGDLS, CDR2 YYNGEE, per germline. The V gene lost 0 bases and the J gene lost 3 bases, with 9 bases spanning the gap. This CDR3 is CASSVDAGHTEAFF. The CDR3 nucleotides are TGTGCCAGCAGCGTAGACGCCGGGCACACTGAAGCTTTCTTT.

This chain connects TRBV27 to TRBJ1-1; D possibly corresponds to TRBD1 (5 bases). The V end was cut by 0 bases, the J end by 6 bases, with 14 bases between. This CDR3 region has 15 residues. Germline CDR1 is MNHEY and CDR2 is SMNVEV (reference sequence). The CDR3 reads CASSLSGPIGAEAFF. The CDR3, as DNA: TGTGCCAGCAGTTTATCGGGACCTATTGGAGCTGAAGCTTTCTTT.

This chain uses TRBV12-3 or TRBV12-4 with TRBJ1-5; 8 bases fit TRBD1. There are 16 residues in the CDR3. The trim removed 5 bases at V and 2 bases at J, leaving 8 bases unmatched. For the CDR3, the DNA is TGTGCCAGCAGTACAAGACAGGGGACGGGCAATCAGCCCCAGCATTTT. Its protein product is CASSTRQGTGNQPQHF.